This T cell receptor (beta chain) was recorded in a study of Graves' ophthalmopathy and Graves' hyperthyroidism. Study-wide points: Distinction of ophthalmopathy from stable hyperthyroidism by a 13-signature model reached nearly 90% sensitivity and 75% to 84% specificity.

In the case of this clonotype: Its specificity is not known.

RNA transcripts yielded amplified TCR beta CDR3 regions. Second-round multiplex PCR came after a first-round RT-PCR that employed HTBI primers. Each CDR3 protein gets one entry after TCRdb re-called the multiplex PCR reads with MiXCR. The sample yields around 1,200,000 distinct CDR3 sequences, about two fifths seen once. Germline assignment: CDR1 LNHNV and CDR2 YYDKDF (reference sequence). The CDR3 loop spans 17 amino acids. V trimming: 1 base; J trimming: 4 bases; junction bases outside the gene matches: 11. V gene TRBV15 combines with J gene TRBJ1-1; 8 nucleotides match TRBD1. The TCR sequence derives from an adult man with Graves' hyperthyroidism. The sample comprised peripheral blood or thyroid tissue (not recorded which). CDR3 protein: CATSRVSSGTGPTEAFF. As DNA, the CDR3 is TGTGCCACCAGCAGAGTCTCCTCCGGGACAGGCCCCACTGAAGCTTTCTTT.